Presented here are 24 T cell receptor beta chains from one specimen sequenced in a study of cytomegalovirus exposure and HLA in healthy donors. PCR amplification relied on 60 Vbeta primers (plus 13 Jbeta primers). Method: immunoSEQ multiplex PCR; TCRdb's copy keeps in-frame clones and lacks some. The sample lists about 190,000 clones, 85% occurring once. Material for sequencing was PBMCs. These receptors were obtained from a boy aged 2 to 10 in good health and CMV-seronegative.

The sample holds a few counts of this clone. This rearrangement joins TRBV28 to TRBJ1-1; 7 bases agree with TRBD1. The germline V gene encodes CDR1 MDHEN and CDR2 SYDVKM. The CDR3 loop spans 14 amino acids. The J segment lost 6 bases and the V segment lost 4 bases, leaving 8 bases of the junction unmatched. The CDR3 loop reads CASSSLNRGAEAFF. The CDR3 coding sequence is TGTGCCAGCAGTTCCCTCAACAGGGGCGCTGAAGCTTTCTTT.

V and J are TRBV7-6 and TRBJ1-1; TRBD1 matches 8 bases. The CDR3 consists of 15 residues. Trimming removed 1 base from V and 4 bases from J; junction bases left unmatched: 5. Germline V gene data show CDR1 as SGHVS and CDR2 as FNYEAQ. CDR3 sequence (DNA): TGTGCCAGCAGCTTAGGACAGGGGTGGAGCACTGAAGCTTTCTTT. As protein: CASSLGQGWSTEAFF.

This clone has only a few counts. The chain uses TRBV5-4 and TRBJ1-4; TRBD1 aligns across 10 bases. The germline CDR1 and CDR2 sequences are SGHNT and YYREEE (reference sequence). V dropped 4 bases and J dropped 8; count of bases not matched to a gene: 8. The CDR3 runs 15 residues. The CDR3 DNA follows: TGTGCCAGCAGCGCCGACAGGGGGCCCAGGGAAAAACTGTTTTTT. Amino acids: CASSADRGPREKLFF.

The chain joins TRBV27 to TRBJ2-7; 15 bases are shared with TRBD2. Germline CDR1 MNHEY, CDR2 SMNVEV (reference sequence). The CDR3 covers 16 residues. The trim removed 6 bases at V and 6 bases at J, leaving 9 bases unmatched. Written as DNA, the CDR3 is TGTGCCAGCAGGGATCGTGGGGGACTAGCGGGAGGCGAGCAGTACTTC. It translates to CASRDRGGLAGGEQYF.

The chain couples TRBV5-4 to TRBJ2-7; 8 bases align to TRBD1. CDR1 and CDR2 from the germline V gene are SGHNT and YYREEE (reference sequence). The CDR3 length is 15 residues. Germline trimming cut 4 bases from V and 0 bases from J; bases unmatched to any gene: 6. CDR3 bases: TGTGCCAGCAGCCCCCAGGGGGCCCTCTCCTACGAGCAGTACTTC. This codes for CASSPQGALSYEQYF.

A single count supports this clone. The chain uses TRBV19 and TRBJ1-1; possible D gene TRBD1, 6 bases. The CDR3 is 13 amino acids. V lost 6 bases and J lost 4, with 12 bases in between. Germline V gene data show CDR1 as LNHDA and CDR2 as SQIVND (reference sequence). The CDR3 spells CASSPTRGTEAFF. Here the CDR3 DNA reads TGTGCCAGTAGCCCCACCAGGGGCACTGAAGCTTTCTTT.

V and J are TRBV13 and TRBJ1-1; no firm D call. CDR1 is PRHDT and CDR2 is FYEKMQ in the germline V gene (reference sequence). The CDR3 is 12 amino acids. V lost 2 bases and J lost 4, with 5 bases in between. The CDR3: CASSLPSTEAFF. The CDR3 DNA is TGTGCCAGCAGCTTACCGAGCACTGAAGCTTTCTTT.

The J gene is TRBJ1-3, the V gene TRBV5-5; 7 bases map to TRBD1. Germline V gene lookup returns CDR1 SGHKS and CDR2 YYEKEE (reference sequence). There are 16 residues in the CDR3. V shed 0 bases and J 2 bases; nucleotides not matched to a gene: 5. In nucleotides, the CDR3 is TGTGCCAGCAGCTTGGTTGCAGGGGGGACTGGAAACACCATATATTTT. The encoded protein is CASSLVAGGTGNTIYF.

CDR3 sequence (DNA): TGTGCCAGCAGGACGAGGGCCGGAGGCCGTTTAGAGACCCAGTACTTC. As protein: CASRTRAGGRLETQYF. V usage is TRBV2 and J usage is TRBJ2-5; D is possibly TRBD2 (5 bases). From germline, CDR1 is SNHLY and CDR2 FYNNEI. V dropped 6 bases and J dropped 4 bases, with 21 bases sitting between them. The CDR3 is 16 amino acids.

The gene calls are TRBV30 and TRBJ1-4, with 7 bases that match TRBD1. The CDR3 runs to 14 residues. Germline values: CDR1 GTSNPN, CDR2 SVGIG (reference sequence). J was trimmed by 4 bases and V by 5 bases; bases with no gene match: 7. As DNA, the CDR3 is TGTGCCTGGCGGGAACAGGGGTTTAATGAAAAACTGTTTTTT. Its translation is CAWREQGFNEKLFF.

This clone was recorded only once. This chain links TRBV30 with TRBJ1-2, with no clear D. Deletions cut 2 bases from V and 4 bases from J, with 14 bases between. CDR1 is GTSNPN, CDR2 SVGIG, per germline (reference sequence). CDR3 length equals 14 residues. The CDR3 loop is CAWSSRIGGYGYTF. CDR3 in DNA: TGTGCCTGGAGTTCTCGCATAGGCGGCTATGGCTACACCTTC. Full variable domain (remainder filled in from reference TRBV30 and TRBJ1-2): SQTIHQWPATLVQPVGSPLSLECTVEGTSNPNLYWYRQAAGRGLQLLFYSVGIGQISSEVPQNLSASRPQDRQFILSSKKLLLSDSGFYLCAWSSRIGGYGYTFGSGTRLTVV.

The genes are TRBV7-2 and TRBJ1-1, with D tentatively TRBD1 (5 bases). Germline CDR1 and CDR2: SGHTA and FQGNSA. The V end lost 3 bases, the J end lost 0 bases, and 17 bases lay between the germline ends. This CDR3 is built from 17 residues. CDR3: CASSFWEEGILNTEAFF. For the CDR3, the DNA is TGTGCCAGCAGCTTCTGGGAGGAGGGGATACTGAACACTGAAGCTTTCTTT.

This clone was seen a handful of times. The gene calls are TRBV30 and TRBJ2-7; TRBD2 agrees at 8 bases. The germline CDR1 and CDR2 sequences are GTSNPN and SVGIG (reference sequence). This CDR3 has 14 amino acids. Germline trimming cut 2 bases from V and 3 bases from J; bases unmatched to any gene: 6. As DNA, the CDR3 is TGTGCCTGGAGTATATTAGCGGGGAACTACGAGCAGTACTTC. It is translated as CAWSILAGNYEQYF.

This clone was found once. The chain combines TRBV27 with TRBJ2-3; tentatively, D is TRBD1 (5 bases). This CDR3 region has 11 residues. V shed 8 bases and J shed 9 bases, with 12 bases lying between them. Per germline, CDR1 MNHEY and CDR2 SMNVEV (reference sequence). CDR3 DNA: TGTGCCAGCCCCCAACCAGGGACGCAGTATTTT. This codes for CASPQPGTQYF.

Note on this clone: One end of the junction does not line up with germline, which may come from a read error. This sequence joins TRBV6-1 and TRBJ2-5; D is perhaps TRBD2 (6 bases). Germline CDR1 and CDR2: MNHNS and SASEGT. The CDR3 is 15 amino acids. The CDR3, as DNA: TGTGCCGGCAGTGATGTTGGGGGGAGCCAAGAGACCCAGTACTTC. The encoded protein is CAGSDVGGSQETQYF.

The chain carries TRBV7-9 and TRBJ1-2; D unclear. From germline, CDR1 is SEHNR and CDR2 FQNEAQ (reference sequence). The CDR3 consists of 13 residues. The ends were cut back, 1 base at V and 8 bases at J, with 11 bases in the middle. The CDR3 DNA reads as TGTGCCAGCAGCTTAGTCGGTGGGGAGGGCTACACCTTC. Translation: CASSLVGGEGYTF.

In DNA, the CDR3 is TGTGCCAGCTTCACGGGGACAGGGGGTCTCCTCGGCACAGATACGCAGTATTTT. Protein sequence: CASFTGTGGLLGTDTQYF. The chain has TRBV5-4 and TRBJ2-3; 11 positions match TRBD1. This CDR3 has 18 residues. The germline V gene has CDR1 SGHNT and CDR2 YYREEE (reference sequence). V was clipped by 7 bases and J by 1 base; unmatched bases: 14.

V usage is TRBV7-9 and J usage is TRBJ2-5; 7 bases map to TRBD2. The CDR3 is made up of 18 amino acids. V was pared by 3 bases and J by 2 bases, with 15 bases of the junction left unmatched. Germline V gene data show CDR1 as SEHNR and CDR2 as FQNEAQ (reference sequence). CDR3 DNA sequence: TGTGCCAGCAGCTTCCCAAAAGGACAACCGGGACTACAAGAGACCCAGTACTTC. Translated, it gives CASSFPKGQPGLQETQYF. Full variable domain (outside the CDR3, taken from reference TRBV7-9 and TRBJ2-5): DTGVSQNPRHKITKRGQNVTFRCDPISEHNRLYWYRQTLGQGPEFLTYFQNEAQLEKSRLLSDRFSAERPKGSFSTLEIQRTEQGDSAMYLCASSFPKGQPGLQETQYFGPGTRLLVL.

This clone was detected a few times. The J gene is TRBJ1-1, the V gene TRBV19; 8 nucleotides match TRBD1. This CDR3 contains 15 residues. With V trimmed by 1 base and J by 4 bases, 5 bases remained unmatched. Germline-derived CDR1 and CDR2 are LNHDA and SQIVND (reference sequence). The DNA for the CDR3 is TGTGCCAGTAGTATAGTGGCAGGGGGCGCCACTGAAGCTTTCTTT. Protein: CASSIVAGGATEAFF.

The chain's CDR3 is CASSEDPRLGTISSTDTQYF. DNA for the CDR3: TGTGCCAGCAGTGAAGATCCGCGACTAGGAACGATATCTAGCACAGATACGCAGTATTTT. V is TRBV6-1 and J is TRBJ2-3, with D possibly being TRBD2 (6 bases). The CDR3 length is 20 residues. Trimming took 1 base from V and 0 from J, leaving 23 bases between them. Germline V gene data show CDR1 as MNHNS and CDR2 as SASEGT.

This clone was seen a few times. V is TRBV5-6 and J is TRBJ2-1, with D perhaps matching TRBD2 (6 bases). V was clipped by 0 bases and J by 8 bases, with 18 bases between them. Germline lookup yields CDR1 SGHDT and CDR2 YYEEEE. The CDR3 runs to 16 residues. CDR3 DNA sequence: TGTGCCAGCAGCTTGGAGGGACTGCCGGGGCTGTATGAGCAGTTCTTC. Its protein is CASSLEGLPGLYEQFF.

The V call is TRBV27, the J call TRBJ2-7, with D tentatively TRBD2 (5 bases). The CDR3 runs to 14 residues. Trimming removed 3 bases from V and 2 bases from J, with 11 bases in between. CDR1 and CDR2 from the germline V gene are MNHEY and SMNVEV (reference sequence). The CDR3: CASSFGRGPYEQYF. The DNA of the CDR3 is TGTGCCAGCAGTTTCGGCCGGGGTCCCTACGAGCAGTACTTC.

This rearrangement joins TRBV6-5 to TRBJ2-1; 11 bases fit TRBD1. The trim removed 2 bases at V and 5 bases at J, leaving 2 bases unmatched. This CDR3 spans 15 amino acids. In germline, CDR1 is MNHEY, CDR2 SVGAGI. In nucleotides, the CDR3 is TGTGCCAGCAGTTACGAGGGACAGGGGGACAATGAGCAGTTCTTC. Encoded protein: CASSYEGQGDNEQFF.

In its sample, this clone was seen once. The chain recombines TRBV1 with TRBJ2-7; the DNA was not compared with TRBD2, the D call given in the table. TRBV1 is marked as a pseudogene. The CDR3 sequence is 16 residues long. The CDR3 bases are TGCACCAGCAGCCGCGACAGGGCTCCGCTAGCGGGGGGCCCATACGTC. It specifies CTSSRDRAPLAGGPYV.